The rows below give T cell receptor beta chains drawn from one sample of a study of blood T cell repertoires in COVID-19. The data were produced by immunoSEQ multiplex PCR, yet TCRdb's version contains in-frame clones alone and is incomplete. The sample includes approximately 100,000 clones, over 75% of them seen just once. Sequencing input: peripheral blood. The receptors come from a man between 65 and 85 years old with active or convalescent COVID-19. CDR3s include the opening cysteine and the closing phenylalanine or tryptophan. Each record gives: clone size, D gene, V gene, J gene, CDR3 protein, CDR3 DNA. The D gene is left open where the match is weak. Clone size is given for some rows only: seen once, a few or many times, or a class if the clone is expanded.

abundance: NA
d_gene: TRBD1
v_gene: TRBV30
j_gene: TRBJ1-1
CDR3aa: CAWSPGQVEAFF
CDR3nt: TGTGCCTGGAGTCCGGGACAGGTTGAAGCTTTCTTT

abundance: NA
d_gene: NA
v_gene: TRBV12-5
j_gene: TRBJ2-1
CDR3aa: CASGFMEGRFNEQFF
CDR3nt: TGTGCTAGTGGTTTCATGGAGGGCCGGTTTAATGAGCAGTTCTTC

abundance: NA
d_gene: TRBD1
v_gene: TRBV5-1
j_gene: TRBJ2-7
CDR3aa: CASSAGTGVYEQYF
CDR3nt: TGCGCCAGCAGCGCCGGGACAGGGGTCTACGAGCAGTACTTC

abundance: NA
d_gene: NA
v_gene: TRBV19
j_gene: TRBJ1-5
CDR3aa: CTSRMTGSANQPQHF
CDR3nt: TGTACCAGTAGGATGACAGGATCGGCGAATCAGCCCCAGCATTTT

abundance: NA
d_gene: TRBD2
v_gene: TRBV15
j_gene: TRBJ2-3
CDR3aa: CATSRVRLAGTDTQYF
CDR3nt: TGTGCCACCAGCAGAGTAAGACTAGCGGGCACAGATACGCAGTATTTT

abundance: once
d_gene: NA
v_gene: TRBV2
j_gene: TRBJ2-5
CDR3aa: CASKRRGLPYF
CDR3nt: TGTGCCAGCAAAAGGCGGGGCCTCCCGTACTTC

abundance: NA
d_gene: TRBD1
v_gene: TRBV12-3/TRBV12-4
j_gene: TRBJ2-2
CDR3aa: CASRSTGAGELFF
CDR3nt: TGTGCCAGCAGATCTACAGGGGCCGGGGAGCTGTTTTTT

abundance: NA
d_gene: TRBD1
v_gene: TRBV12-3/TRBV12-4
j_gene: TRBJ1-1
CDR3aa: CASRSQGFTEAFF
CDR3nt: TGTGCCAGCAGGTCACAGGGGTTCACTGAAGCTTTCTTT

abundance: NA
d_gene: NA
v_gene: TRBV18
j_gene: TRBJ2-5
CDR3aa: CASQPDSLQETQYF
CDR3nt: TGTGCCAGCCAGCCAGACAGCCTACAAGAGACCCAGTACTTC

abundance: once
d_gene: TRBD1
v_gene: TRBV6-2/TRBV6-3
j_gene: TRBJ1-5
CDR3aa: CASSLWGTGGNQPQHF
CDR3nt: TGTGCCAGCAGTCTTTGGGGGACAGGGGGCAATCAGCCCCAGCATTTT

abundance: NA
d_gene: TRBD2
v_gene: TRBV29-1
j_gene: TRBJ2-3
CDR3aa: CSVASSGSGTDTQYF
CDR3nt: TGCAGCGTTGCTTCTAGCGGGAGTGGTACAGATACGCAGTATTTT

abundance: NA
d_gene: NA
v_gene: TRBV7-3
j_gene: TRBJ1-5
CDR3aa: CASSSRTGGEPQHF
CDR3nt: TGTGCCAGCAGCTCCCGGACGGGAGGGGAGCCCCAGCATTTT

abundance: NA
d_gene: NA
v_gene: TRBV18
j_gene: TRBJ2-7
CDR3aa: CASSPTGFPYEQYF
CDR3nt: TGTGCCAGCTCACCTACGGGGTTCCCCTACGAGCAGTACTTC

abundance: few
d_gene: TRBD2
v_gene: TRBV27
j_gene: TRBJ2-7
CDR3aa: CASSRGGDRSYEQYF
CDR3nt: TGTGCCAGCAGCCGCGGGGGGGACAGATCCTACGAGCAGTACTTC

abundance: NA
d_gene: TRBD2
v_gene: TRBV6-2/TRBV6-3
j_gene: TRBJ2-1
CDR3aa: CASSAGTSGAHYNEQFF
CDR3nt: TGTGCCAGCAGTGCCGGGACTAGCGGGGCTCATTACAATGAGCAGTTCTTC

abundance: NA
d_gene: TRBD1
v_gene: TRBV15
j_gene: TRBJ2-1
CDR3aa: CATSFGTGSYNEQFF
CDR3nt: TGTGCCACCAGCTTCGGGACAGGCTCCTACAATGAGCAGTTCTTC

abundance: NA
d_gene: NA
v_gene: TRBV7-2
j_gene: TRBJ2-7
CDR3aa: CASSLGGQGHEQYF
CDR3nt: TGTGCCAGCAGCTTAGGGGGGCAGGGACACGAGCAGTACTTC

abundance: NA
d_gene: TRBD1
v_gene: TRBV12-3/TRBV12-4
j_gene: TRBJ1-2
CDR3aa: CASRGQGLRGYTF
CDR3nt: TGTGCCAGCAGGGGACAGGGATTACGCGGCTACACCTTC

abundance: NA
d_gene: TRBD2
v_gene: TRBV9
j_gene: TRBJ2-1
CDR3aa: CASSVATSVAGGNEQFF
CDR3nt: TGTGCCAGCAGCGTAGCTACTTCGGTAGCGGGGGGTAATGAGCAGTTCTTC

abundance: NA
d_gene: NA
v_gene: TRBV9
j_gene: TRBJ1-2
CDR3aa: CASSEGQTNYGYTF
CDR3nt: TGTGCCAGCAGCGAAGGACAGACTAACTATGGCTACACCTTC

abundance: NA
d_gene: NA
v_gene: TRBV3-1/TRBV3-2
j_gene: TRBJ2-7
CDR3aa: CASSQSLSSGFAYEQYF
CDR3nt: TGTGCCAGCAGCCAATCGCTCAGTAGCGGATTCGCCTACGAGCAGTACTTC

abundance: few
d_gene: NA
v_gene: TRBV5-5
j_gene: TRBJ1-5
CDR3aa: CASSPRRGESNQPQHF
CDR3nt: TGTGCCAGCAGCCCCCGGCGGGGGGAGAGCAATCAGCCCCAGCATTTT

abundance: few
d_gene: TRBD1
v_gene: TRBV6-5
j_gene: TRBJ2-7
CDR3aa: CASTQGDEQYF
CDR3nt: TGTGCCAGCACTCAGGGGGACGAGCAGTACTTC

abundance: NA
d_gene: NA
v_gene: TRBV30
j_gene: TRBJ2-2
CDR3aa: CAWSEPGELFF
CDR3nt: TGTGCCTGGAGTGAGCCCGGGGAGCTGTTTTTT

abundance: many
d_gene: NA
v_gene: TRBV2
j_gene: TRBJ2-2
CDR3aa: CASRPGGDTGELFF
CDR3nt: TGTGCCAGCAGGCCGGGGGGCGACACCGGGGAGCTGTTTTTT

abundance: NA
d_gene: NA
v_gene: TRBV28
j_gene: TRBJ1-5
CDR3aa: CASKGQIDQPQHF
CDR3nt: TGTGCCAGCAAGGGACAAATAGATCAGCCCCAGCATTTT

abundance: NA
d_gene: TRBD2
v_gene: TRBV24-1
j_gene: TRBJ2-1
CDR3aa: CATSDPRGEIYNEQFF
CDR3nt: TGTGCCACCAGTGACCCCCGGGGGGAGATTTACAATGAGCAGTTCTTC

abundance: NA
d_gene: NA
v_gene: TRBV6-4
j_gene: TRBJ2-3
CDR3aa: CASSDGPDDTDTQYF
CDR3nt: TGTGCCAGCAGTGACGGGCCGGATGACACAGATACGCAGTATTTT

abundance: NA
d_gene: NA
v_gene: TRBV5-1
j_gene: TRBJ1-4
CDR3aa: CASSFSGLEKLFF
CDR3nt: TGCGCCAGCAGCTTCTCAGGGCTGGAAAAACTGTTTTTT

abundance: NA
d_gene: NA
v_gene: TRBV12-3/TRBV12-4
j_gene: TRBJ1-4
CDR3aa: CASSLGGDEKLFF
CDR3nt: TGTGCCAGCAGTTTAGGAGGCGATGAAAAACTGTTTTTT

abundance: NA
d_gene: NA
v_gene: TRBV12-3/TRBV12-4
j_gene: TRBJ1-2
CDR3aa: CASSSGQLYGYTF
CDR3nt: TGTGCCAGCAGTTCGGGACAACTCTATGGCTACACCTTC

abundance: NA
d_gene: TRBD1
v_gene: TRBV5-1
j_gene: TRBJ2-7
CDR3aa: CASSPRQGAGEQYF
CDR3nt: TGCGCCAGCAGCCCCAGACAGGGGGCGGGTGAGCAGTACTTC

abundance: NA
d_gene: NA
v_gene: TRBV12-1
j_gene: TRBJ2-2
CDR3aa: CASSFRETALTGELFF
CDR3nt: TGTGCCAGCAGCTTTCGGGAGACTGCTTTGACCGGGGAGCTGTTTTTT

abundance: NA
d_gene: NA
v_gene: TRBV20-1
j_gene: TRBJ1-5
CDR3aa: CSASSNQGQPQHF
CDR3nt: TGCAGTGCTAGTTCGAACCAGGGACAGCCCCAGCATTTT

abundance: NA
d_gene: TRBD2
v_gene: TRBV9
j_gene: TRBJ2-2
CDR3aa: CASSVRESGGELFF
CDR3nt: TGTGCCAGCAGCGTGCGGGAGTCAGGCGGGGAGCTGTTTTTT

abundance: NA
d_gene: NA
v_gene: TRBV6-5
j_gene: TRBJ2-7
CDR3aa: CASSFAIGAYEQYF
CDR3nt: TGTGCCAGCAGTTTTGCAATAGGGGCGTACGAGCAGTACTTC

abundance: NA
d_gene: NA
v_gene: TRBV19
j_gene: TRBJ1-3
CDR3aa: CASSTSVSGNTIYF
CDR3nt: TGTGCCAGTAGTACATCAGTCTCTGGAAACACCATATATTTT

abundance: NA
d_gene: TRBD2
v_gene: TRBV27
j_gene: TRBJ2-3
CDR3aa: CASSGLAETSTDTQYF
CDR3nt: TGTGCCAGCAGTGGACTAGCGGAGACTAGCACAGATACGCAGTATTTT

abundance: NA
d_gene: TRBD2
v_gene: TRBV7-9
j_gene: TRBJ2-7
CDR3aa: CASSLTSGYEQYF
CDR3nt: TGTGCCAGCTCTCTGACTAGCGGCTACGAGCAGTACTTC

abundance: once
d_gene: TRBD1
v_gene: TRBV5-8
j_gene: TRBJ1-5
CDR3aa: CASSRYGTGVNQPQHF
CDR3nt: TGTGCCAGCAGCCGTTACGGGACAGGGGTAAATCAGCCCCAGCATTTT

abundance: NA
d_gene: NA
v_gene: TRBV18
j_gene: TRBJ1-2
CDR3aa: CASSPPGRYGYTF
CDR3nt: TGTGCCAGCTCACCACCGGGGAGGTATGGCTACACCTTC

abundance: NA
d_gene: NA
v_gene: TRBV7-3
j_gene: TRBJ2-7
CDR3aa: CASSLGGGDTGEQYF
CDR3nt: TGTGCCAGCAGCTTAGGTGGGGGCGACACGGGCGAGCAGTACTTC

abundance: NA
d_gene: TRBD1
v_gene: TRBV9
j_gene: TRBJ2-7
CDR3aa: CASSVGQAGEQYF
CDR3nt: TGTGCCAGCAGCGTGGGACAGGCGGGGGAGCAGTACTTC

abundance: NA
d_gene: NA
v_gene: TRBV18
j_gene: TRBJ1-2
CDR3aa: CASSLPSVPAYGYTF
CDR3nt: TGTGCCAGCTCACTCCCTAGTGTGCCGGCCTATGGCTACACCTTC

abundance: NA
d_gene: NA
v_gene: TRBV10-2
j_gene: TRBJ1-2
CDR3aa: CASTAGLYYGYTF
CDR3nt: TGCGCCAGCACCGCGGGGCTTTACTATGGCTACACCTTC

abundance: NA
d_gene: NA
v_gene: TRBV6-4
j_gene: TRBJ2-1
CDR3aa: CASSSHRSSYNEQFF
CDR3nt: TGTGCCAGCAGTTCCCACAGGAGCTCCTACAATGAGCAGTTCTTC

abundance: few
d_gene: NA
v_gene: TRBV5-6
j_gene: TRBJ1-6
CDR3aa: CASSSQALGHSPLHF
CDR3nt: TGTGCCAGCAGCTCACAGGCCCTGGGGCATTCACCCCTCCACTTT

abundance: NA
d_gene: NA
v_gene: TRBV5-1
j_gene: TRBJ1-4
CDR3aa: CASSLAATNEKLFF
CDR3nt: TGCGCCAGCAGCTTGGCCGCAACTAATGAAAAACTGTTTTTT

abundance: NA
d_gene: NA
v_gene: TRBV30
j_gene: TRBJ1-2
CDR3aa: CACRTVKLDGYTF
CDR3nt: TGTGCCTGCAGGACAGTTAAACTAGATGGCTACACCTTC

abundance: NA
d_gene: TRBD1
v_gene: TRBV27
j_gene: TRBJ1-1
CDR3aa: CASRFTGGVGTEAFF
CDR3nt: TGTGCCAGCAGATTTACAGGGGGAGTTGGGACTGAAGCTTTCTTT

abundance: few
d_gene: TRBD1
v_gene: TRBV19
j_gene: TRBJ1-2
CDR3aa: CASTPTGSNYGYTF
CDR3nt: TGTGCCAGTACTCCGACAGGGTCTAACTATGGCTACACCTTC